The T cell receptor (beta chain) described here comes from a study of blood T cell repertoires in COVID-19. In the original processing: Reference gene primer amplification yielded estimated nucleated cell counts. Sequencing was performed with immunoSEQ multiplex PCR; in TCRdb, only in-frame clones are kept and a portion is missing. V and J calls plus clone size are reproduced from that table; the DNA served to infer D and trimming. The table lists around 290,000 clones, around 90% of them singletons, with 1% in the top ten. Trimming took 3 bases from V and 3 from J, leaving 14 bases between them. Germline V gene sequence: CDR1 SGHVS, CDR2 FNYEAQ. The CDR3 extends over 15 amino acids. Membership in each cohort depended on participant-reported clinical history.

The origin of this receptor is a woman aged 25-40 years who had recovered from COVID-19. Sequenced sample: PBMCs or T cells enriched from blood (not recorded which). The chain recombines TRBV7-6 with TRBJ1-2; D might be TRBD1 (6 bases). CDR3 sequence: CASSFAGPGDYGYTF. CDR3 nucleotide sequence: TGTGCCAGCAGCTTCGCTGGACCAGGGGACTATGGCTACACCTTC.